This T cell receptor (beta chain) comes out of a study of CD8 T cells in ankylosing spondylitis. Study results and caveats: Past studies reported some motif variants in reactive arthritis synovial fluid and blood. Peripheral blood samples showed relatively rare disease-linked clones, and these clones were CD8+. Characteristic of ankylosing spondylitis blood, it appeared, was a TCR beta motif comprising about eight highly homologous variants. Significantly higher representation of disease-linked clones was reported for matched ankylosing spondylitis synovial fluid.

Preparation of TCR beta libraries was done by quantitative 5'-RACE with molecular barcodes. MiXCR, run by TCRdb on the 5' RACE reads, gives a single entry per CDR3 protein. The sample lists 700,000 or so distinct CDR3 sequences; 15% to 20% were seen once. This clonotype was observed a few times. The antigen remains undetermined. This CDR3 has 13 residues. Germline CDR1 MNHEY, CDR2 SMNVEV (reference sequence). The ends were cut back, 5 bases at V and 0 bases at J, with 7 bases in the middle. The chain is built from TRBV27 and TRBJ2-5, with D unresolved. Sequenced input: blood, either unsorted or a sorted T cell fraction (not recorded which). The receptor was isolated from a male donor with ankylosing spondylitis. The CDR3 loop is CASSHIDQETQYF. The DNA for the CDR3 is TGTGCCAGCAGTCATATAGACCAAGAGACCCAGTACTTC.